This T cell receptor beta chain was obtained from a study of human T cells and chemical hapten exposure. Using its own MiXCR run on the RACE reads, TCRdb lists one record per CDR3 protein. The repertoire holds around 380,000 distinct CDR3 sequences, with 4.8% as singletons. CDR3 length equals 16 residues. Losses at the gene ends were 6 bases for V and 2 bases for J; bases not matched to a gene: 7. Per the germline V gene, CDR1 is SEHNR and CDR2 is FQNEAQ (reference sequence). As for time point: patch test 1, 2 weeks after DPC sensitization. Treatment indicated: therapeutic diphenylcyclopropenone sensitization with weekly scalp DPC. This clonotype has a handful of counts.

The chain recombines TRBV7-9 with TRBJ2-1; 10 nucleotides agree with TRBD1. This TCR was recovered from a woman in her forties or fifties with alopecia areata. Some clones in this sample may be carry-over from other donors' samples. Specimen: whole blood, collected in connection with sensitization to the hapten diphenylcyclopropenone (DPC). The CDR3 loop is CASRLGQGLTYNEQFF. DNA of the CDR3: TGTGCCAGCAGGCTGGGACAGGGGCTAACCTACAATGAGCAGTTCTTC.